The next 23 T cell receptor beta chains were all read from a single sample in a study of cytomegalovirus exposure and HLA in healthy donors. Profiling relied on immunoSEQ multiplex PCR, and the TCRdb table lists in-frame clones only, not all of them. This table holds 220,000 or so clones, about 90% found once. The sample was PBMCs. These receptors were obtained from a young woman in good health and CMV-seronegative.

The table lists this clone with a count of one. The chain has TRBV10-3 and TRBJ1-1, with 7 nucleotides matching TRBD1. This CDR3 has 14 residues. Per the germline V gene, CDR1 is ENHRY and CDR2 is SYGVKD. Trimming took 9 bases from V and 4 from J; bases not matched to a gene: 11. The CDR3 sequence: CAITGEVSVTEAFF. CDR3 nucleotides: TGTGCCATAACAGGGGAAGTTTCGGTCACTGAAGCTTTCTTT.

This clone was counted between two and nine times. This sequence joins TRBV11-2 and TRBJ2-1; 7 positions agree with TRBD1. Germline V CDR1 and CDR2: SGHAT, FQNNGV. CDR3 size: 16 residues. V shed 4 bases, J shed 4 bases, and the junction held 10 bases outside the gene matches. CDR3 nucleotides: TGTGCCAGCAGCTCCCGCCGGGACAGCCGATACAATGAGCAGTTCTTC. Translating gives CASSSRRDSRYNEQFF.

The chain joins TRBV19 to TRBJ2-2; 7 bases line up with TRBD2. Germline CDR1 is LNHDA and CDR2 is SQIVND (reference sequence). The CDR3 loop spans 14 amino acids. The junction had 7 bases not matched to a gene; V was cut back by 6 bases and J by 6 bases. The CDR3 reads CASSLTSDPGELFF. The CDR3 region has the DNA TGTGCCAGTAGCCTAACTAGCGACCCCGGGGAGCTGTTTTTT.

The V gene is TRBV5-1, the J gene TRBJ1-2; D unclear. CDR1 SGHRS and CDR2 YFSETQ come from the germline V gene. V lost 4 bases, J lost 1 base, and 14 bases lay in between. CDR3 size: 15 residues. Here the CDR3 reads CASSPGRLDNYGYTF. The CDR3 DNA reads as TGCGCCAGCAGCCCAGGTCGCCTGGATAACTATGGCTACACCTTC.

Written as DNA, the CDR3 is TGTGCCACCAGCGGGGAGACTTGGTTAAGGTCTGGAAACACCATATATTTT. It is translated as CATSGETWLRSGNTIYF. The rearrangement joins TRBV15 to TRBJ1-3, with D unresolved. Trimming stripped 5 bases from V and 1 base from J, with 18 bases between. Germline-derived CDR1 and CDR2 are LNHNV and YYDKDF (reference sequence). The CDR3 sequence is 17 residues long.

This chain connects TRBV2 to TRBJ2-1; 10 bases agree with TRBD2. This CDR3 region has 14 residues. The V gene's germline CDR1 is SNHLY and CDR2 FYNNEI. V was clipped by 7 bases and J by 1 base; unmatched bases: 1. The CDR3 reads CASNSGRSYNEQFF. For the CDR3, the DNA is TGTGCCAGCAATAGCGGGAGGTCCTACAATGAGCAGTTCTTC.

CDR3 loop: CASSLRTSGSTDTQYF. The CDR3 coding sequence is TGTGCCAGCAGCCTCCGGACTAGCGGAAGCACAGATACGCAGTATTTT. The chain carries TRBV4-2 and TRBJ2-3, with 10 bases identical to TRBD2. The CDR3 length is 16 residues. Germline V CDR1 and CDR2: LGHNA, YNFKEQ. With 4 bases clipped from V and 0 bases from J, the junction kept 4 bases outside the gene matches.

The chain couples TRBV6-5 to TRBJ1-1, with 9 nucleotides matching TRBD1. The CDR3 extends over 14 amino acids. The germline CDR1 and CDR2 sequences are MNHEY and SVGAGI. The junction had 5 bases not matched to a gene; V was cut back by 6 bases and J by 3 bases. The CDR3 protein is CASSAGTGYTEAFF. Here the CDR3 DNA reads TGTGCCAGCAGCGCCGGGACAGGGTACACTGAAGCTTTCTTT.

This sequence joins TRBV7-2 and TRBJ1-1, with D perhaps TRBD1 (5 bases). V was trimmed by 3 bases and J by 1 base, leaving 9 bases between them. Per the germline V gene, CDR1 is SGHTA and CDR2 is FQGNSA. This CDR3 is 14 amino acids long. CDR3 DNA: TGTGCCAGCAGCTTTCAGGGCCCGAACACTGAAGCTTTCTTT. Amino acids: CASSFQGPNTEAFF.

This chain uses TRBV5-4 with TRBJ2-7; 12 bases fit TRBD2. Germline V gene sequence: CDR1 SGHNT, CDR2 YYREEE (reference sequence). V gave up 3 bases and J gave up 5 bases; unmatched junction bases: 3. The CDR3 is 14 residues long. The CDR3 is CASSSTSGSNEQYF. CDR3 sequence (DNA): TGTGCCAGCAGCTCGACTAGCGGGAGTAACGAGCAGTACTTC.

The CDR3 region has the DNA TGTGCCAGCTCACCACGTAACGTCAGCTACGAGCAGTACTTC. This translates into CASSPRNVSYEQYF. The chain combines TRBV18 with TRBJ2-7; no firm D call. Trimming pared 1 base from V and 3 bases from J, leaving 10 bases between. The V gene's germline CDR1 is KGHSH and CDR2 LQKENI. The CDR3 consists of 14 residues.

The rearrangement joins TRBV9 to TRBJ2-1, with a tentative D call TRBD2 (6 bases). V lost 3 bases, J lost 12 bases, and 22 bases lay in between. CDR3 size: 15 residues. Per germline, CDR1 SGDLS and CDR2 YYNGEE. CDR3 protein: CASSGGVVQRVWQFF. CDR3 bases: TGTGCCAGCAGCGGGGGGGTCGTACAGAGAGTTTGGCAGTTCTTC.

V gene TRBV6-5 combines with J gene TRBJ1-2, with TRBD1 identical over 11 bases. The germline V gene has CDR1 MNHEY and CDR2 SVGAGI. V shed 7 bases, J shed 3 bases, and the junction held 7 bases outside the gene matches. The CDR3 covers 15 residues. The CDR3 nucleotides read TGTGCCAGCATTCGGTCGGGACAGGGGGACTATGGCTACACCTTC. Translating it yields CASIRSGQGDYGYTF.

Concerning this clone itself: One end of the junction varies from germline; a read error may be responsible. V and J are TRBV6-1 and TRBJ2-7, with TRBD1 as a possible D gene (5 bases). CDR1 is MNHNS, CDR2 SASEGT, per germline. CDR3 length: 11 residues. CDR3 sequence reads: CASSEAYLRGF. The CDR3 coding sequence is TGTGCCAGCAGTGAAGCATACCTAAGGGGCTTC.

The gene calls are TRBV19 and TRBJ2-3; 8 positions agree with TRBD2. CDR1 is LNHDA and CDR2 is SQIVND in the germline V gene (reference sequence). V shed 9 bases, J shed 4 bases, and the junction held 9 bases outside the gene matches. The CDR3 is 14 amino acids. For the CDR3, the DNA is TGTGCCAGCGGAACGGCGGGGGGCCCAGATACGCAGTATTTT. This gives the protein CASGTAGGPDTQYF.

V and J are TRBV11-2 and TRBJ2-7; D ambiguous. Deletions cut 5 bases from V and 3 bases from J, with 17 bases between. The CDR3 totals 15 residues. The germline V gene has CDR1 SGHAT and CDR2 FQNNGV. Here the CDR3 DNA reads TGTGCCAGCAGCCCCACAGCCTCCCCCCTCTACGAGCAGTACTTC. Amino acids: CASSPTASPLYEQYF.

In this sample, this clone turned up once. This rearrangement joins TRBV5-1 to TRBJ1-2; D may be TRBD1 (5 bases). This CDR3 is 13 amino acids long. Per the germline V gene, CDR1 is SGHRS and CDR2 is YFSETQ. Trimming left V 4 bases short and J 8 bases short, with 15 bases between. CDR3 amino acids: CASSPKGEDGYTF. The CDR3 nucleotides read TGCGCCAGCAGCCCCAAAGGGGAGGACGGCTACACCTTC.

The rearrangement uses TRBV7-9 and TRBJ2-3, with D possibly TRBD1 on 6 matching bases. V gave up 3 bases and J gave up 3 bases, with 10 bases separating them. The germline CDR1 and CDR2 sequences are SEHNR and FQNEAQ (reference sequence). This CDR3 has 14 residues. The CDR3 protein is CASSLTQGTDTQYF. For the CDR3, the DNA is TGTGCCAGCAGCTTGACACAGGGAACAGATACGCAGTATTTT.

The V call is TRBV19, the J call TRBJ2-3; the D gene is possibly TRBD2 (6 bases). In germline, CDR1 is LNHDA, CDR2 SQIVND (reference sequence). V was pared by 1 base and J by 0 bases, with 11 bases between. The CDR3 is 16 residues long. In DNA, the CDR3 is TGTGCCAGTAGTATAGCGGCGGGATCTAGCACAGATACGCAGTATTTT. Its protein is CASSIAAGSSTDTQYF.

The V gene is TRBV7-9, the J gene TRBJ2-2; a weak D match, TRBD1 (5 bases). The CDR3 runs 16 residues. Germline V lookup: CDR1 SEHNR, CDR2 FQNEAQ (reference sequence). V was trimmed by 5 bases and J by 5 bases, leaving 18 bases between them. The CDR3 loop is CASSVIRQSHTGELFF. The CDR3 DNA follows: TGTGCCAGCAGCGTAATCCGACAGAGCCATACCGGGGAGCTGTTTTTT.

This chain's CDR3 is CASSLVLSPGEQFF. The CDR3 DNA is TGTGCCAGCAGCTTAGTTCTATCGCCCGGGGAGCAGTTCTTC. This chain connects TRBV7-2 to TRBJ2-1, with D unclear. The CDR3 length is 14 residues. Germline V CDR1 and CDR2: SGHTA, FQGNSA. Trimming pared 1 base from V and 10 bases from J, leaving 14 bases between. The full variable domain, its missing parts supplied by reference TRBV7-2 and TRBJ2-1, is GAGVSQSPSNKVTEKGKDVELRCDPISGHTALYWYRQSLGQGLEFLIYFQGNSAPDKSGLPSDRFSAERTGGSVSTLTIQRTQQEDSAVYLCASSLVLSPGEQFFGPGTRLTVL.

The rearrangement joins TRBV7-9 to TRBJ2-1, with D perhaps TRBD2 (5 bases). V lost 4 bases, J lost 8 bases, and 6 bases lay in between. CDR3 length: 11 residues. CDR1 is SEHNR and CDR2 is FQNEAQ in the germline V gene (reference sequence). The CDR3 sequence: CASSYSDEQFF. The CDR3 bases are TGTGCCAGCAGCTATAGCGATGAGCAGTTCTTC.

The gene calls are TRBV11-2 and TRBJ2-7; maybe TRBD1 (5 bases). The V and J ends lost 5 bases and 4 bases respectively, with 24 bases between them. CDR1 and CDR2 from the germline V gene are SGHAT and FQNNGV. The CDR3 spans 17 residues. DNA of the CDR3: TGTGCCAGCAGCGCCGATTGGGTTTTCAGGGCCCTTTACGAGCAGTACTTC. As protein: CASSADWVFRALYEQYF.